This T cell receptor (beta chain) came from a study of CD8 T cells in ankylosing spondylitis. A single record per CDR3 protein comes from TCRdb applying MiXCR to the 5' RACE reads. The repertoire includes around 390,000 distinct CDR3 sequences, 20% to 25% of them detected once, and around 17% sits in the top ten. General study findings and limits: In ankylosing spondylitis blood, a motif of seven to nine highly homologous TCR beta variants appeared characteristic. Within matched ankylosing spondylitis synovial fluid, disease-linked clones were reportedly significantly enriched.

The table lists this clonotype with a few counts. The antigen is not known. The TCR originated in a male donor with ankylosing spondylitis. Sequencing input: blood, either unsorted or a sorted T cell fraction (not recorded which).

DNA of the CDR3: TGTGCCAGCAGTTTAGGGCTTTGGAGCAATCAGCCCCAGCATTTT. Encoded protein: CASSLGLWSNQPQHF. The chain has TRBV12-3 or TRBV12-4 and TRBJ1-5; no clear D gene. The length of the CDR3 is 15 residues. V lost 1 base and J lost 1, with 8 bases in between.